Listed here are 10 T cell receptor beta chains from one sample, sequenced in a study of cytomegalovirus exposure and HLA in healthy donors (dated by TCRdb to 2016 to 2017). The receptor library was made with the immunoSEQ multiplex PCR assay. For the multiplex PCR, a mixture combining 60 forward primers for TCR Vbeta segments and 13 reverse primers for TCR Jbeta segments was used. TCRdb limited this immuneACCESS table to in-frame rearrangements with V and J called. A share of clones is missing; checked studies link under half to unresolved V genes, and the rest is unexplained. This sample comprises roughly 100,000 clones, around four fifths of them detected only once. The ten top clones hold 1.6% of the sample. What was sequenced was PBMCs. The receptors derive from a man between 45 and 60 years old in good health and CMV-seronegative.

Remarks on this clone: The junction departs from the called germline gene at one end, perhaps through a read error. V gene TRBV7-9 combines with J gene TRBJ2-7; 9 bases fit TRBD1. In germline, CDR1 is SEHNR, CDR2 FQNEAQ (reference sequence). CDR3 length equals 12 residues. For the CDR3, the DNA is TGTTCCAGCAGCTTGACAGGGGGCGAGCAGTACTTC. Its translation is CSSSLTGGEQYF.

The rearrangement links TRBV4-2 to TRBJ2-2; TRBD2 is a possible D gene (5 bases). Trimming shortened V by 3 bases and J by 1 base, and 9 bases separated the two germline ends. The CDR3 has 15 amino acids. In germline, CDR1 is LGHNA, CDR2 YNFKEQ. DNA for the CDR3: TGTGCCAGCAGCCATATCGGGGAGAACACCGGGGAGCTGTTTTTT. Encoded protein: CASSHIGENTGELFF.

CDR3 sequence (DNA): TGCAGTGCCCATTATGTAGACATTCAGTACTTC. It yields the protein CSAHYVDIQYF. The chain has TRBV20-1 and TRBJ2-4; D not certain. Germline lookup yields CDR1 DFQATT and CDR2 SNEGSKA (reference sequence). The length of the CDR3 is 11 residues. V shed 6 bases and J shed 8 bases, with 11 bases lying between them.

The genes are TRBV29-1 and TRBJ2-7, with D possibly being TRBD1 (5 bases). Between the trimmed V and J ends, which lost 7 bases and 4 bases, there was a span of 20 bases. This CDR3 is 14 amino acids long. Germline loops: CDR1 SQVTM, CDR2 ANQGSEA. The CDR3 nucleotides read TGCAGCGGGGGAACAGGTACTCGTCAGTACGAGCAGTACTTC. It yields the protein CSGGTGTRQYEQYF.

J is TRBJ1-3 and V is TRBV6-6; D perhaps matches TRBD1 (5 bases). The V gene's germline CDR1 is MNHNY and CDR2 SVGAGI (reference sequence). Trimming left V 7 bases short and J 2 bases short, with 9 bases between. The CDR3 contains 13 residues. The CDR3 nucleotides read TGTGCCAGCACCCAGGGAACTGGAAACACCATATATTTT. Protein sequence: CASTQGTGNTIYF.

This clone was seen a few times. The rearrangement uses TRBV30 and TRBJ1-6; D is uncertain. From germline, CDR1 is GTSNPN and CDR2 SVGIG (reference sequence). Trimming stripped 5 bases from V and 10 bases from J, with 9 bases between. There are 11 residues in the CDR3. The DNA for the CDR3 is TGTGCCTGGGCAGATTTCTCACCCCTCCACTTT. Translated, it gives CAWADFSPLHF. Variable domain in full (rest from reference TRBV30 and TRBJ1-6): SQTIHQWPATLVQPVGSPLSLECTVEGTSNPNLYWYRQAAGRGLQLLFYSVGIGQISSEVPQNLSASRPQDRQFILSSKKLLLSDSGFYLCAWADFSPLHFGNGTRLTVT.

The rearrangement joins TRBV6-4 to TRBJ1-1; TRBD1 matches 9 bases. Germline CDR1 and CDR2: MRHNA and SNTAGT. V was clipped by 5 bases and J by 4 bases; unmatched bases: 2. This CDR3 spans 13 amino acids. The CDR3 spells CASSPDRGTEAFF. The CDR3 DNA is TGTGCCAGCAGTCCGGACAGGGGCACTGAAGCTTTCTTT.

Turning to this clone: The sample holds other DNA sequences that translate to the same CDR3. The chain recombines TRBV5-6 with TRBJ1-1; unclear D gene. The CDR3 runs 15 residues. The V end lost 4 bases, the J end lost 1 base, and 14 bases lay between the germline ends. Germline CDR1 and CDR2: SGHDT and YYEEEE. CDR3 nucleotide sequence: TGTGCCAGCAGCCCTGGACTTTTGGGGAACACTGAAGCTTTCTTT. Its protein is CASSPGLLGNTEAFF. Drawing the rest from reference TRBV5-6 and TRBJ1-1, the complete variable domain is DAGVTQSPTHLIKTRGQQVTLRCSPKSGHDTVSWYQQALGQGPQFIFQYYEEEERQRGNFPDRFSGHQFPNYSSELNVNALLLGDSALYLCASSPGLLGNTEAFFGQGTRLTVV.

The V call is TRBV11-2, the J call TRBJ2-5; no reliable D call. The CDR3 runs to 11 residues. CDR1 is SGHAT and CDR2 is FQNNGV in the germline V gene. Trimming took off 5 bases at V and 5 bases at J, with 6 bases between the two ends. The CDR3 here is CASSPTETQYF. CDR3 DNA: TGTGCCAGCAGCCCTACCGAGACCCAGTACTTC. Together with reference TRBV11-2 and TRBJ2-5, the CDR3 gives the full variable domain: EAGVAQSPRYKIIEKRQSVAFWCNPISGHATLYWYQQILGQGPKLLIQFQNNGVVDDSQLPKDRFSAERLKGVDSTLKIQPAKLEDSAVYLCASSPTETQYFGPGTRLLVL.

This chain links TRBV7-9 with TRBJ2-7, with D possibly matching TRBD2 (5 bases). Germline V gene data show CDR1 as SEHNR and CDR2 as FQNEAQ (reference sequence). The CDR3 contains 14 residues. Deletions cut 5 bases from V and 4 bases from J, with 15 bases between. CDR3 amino acids: CASSPGLFAYEQYV. CDR3 nucleotides: TGTGCCAGCAGCCCCGGACTTTTCGCGTACGAGCAGTACGTC.